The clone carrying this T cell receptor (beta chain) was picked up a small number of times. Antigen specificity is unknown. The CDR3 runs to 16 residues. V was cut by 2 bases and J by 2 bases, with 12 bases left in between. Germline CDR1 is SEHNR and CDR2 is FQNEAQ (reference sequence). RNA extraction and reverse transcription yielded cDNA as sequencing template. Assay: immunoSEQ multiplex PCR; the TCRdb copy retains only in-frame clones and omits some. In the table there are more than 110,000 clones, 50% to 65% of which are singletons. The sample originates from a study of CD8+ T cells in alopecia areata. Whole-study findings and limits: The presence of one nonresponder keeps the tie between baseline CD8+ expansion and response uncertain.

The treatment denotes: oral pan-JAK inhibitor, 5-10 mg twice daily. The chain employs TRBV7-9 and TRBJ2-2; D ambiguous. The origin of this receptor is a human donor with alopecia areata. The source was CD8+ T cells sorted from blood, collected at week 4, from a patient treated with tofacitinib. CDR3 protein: CASSLRDTSNTGELFF. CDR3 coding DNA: TGTGCCAGCAGCTTACGCGACACCTCTAACACCGGGGAGCTGTTTTTT.